What follows are 7 T cell receptor beta chains derived from one specimen sequenced in a study of molecular identifiers for immune sequencing clone quantification. TCRdb reprocessed the PCR reads with MiXCR, giving one entry per CDR3 protein. The table lists about 630,000 distinct CDR3 sequences, about 25% of them singletons. The sample taken for sequencing was naive CD8+ T cells from blood, with Jurkat cell RNA spiked in. This sample's subset: FACS-sorted CD8+CD4-CCR7+CD45RA+ naive T cells. These receptors were collected from a human donor in good health. Some libraries in this study had Jurkat cell RNA spiked in.

The sample holds one count of this clonotype. A much larger clone lies one base from this, so it may be a read error. This rearrangement joins TRBV4-1 to TRBJ2-7; a possible D gene is TRBD1 (6 bases). The CDR3 has 14 residues. Germline loops: CDR1 MGHRA, CDR2 YSYEKL. The CDR3 sequence is CTSSQGHRDYEQYF. In DNA, the CDR3 is TGCACCAGCAGCCAAGGCCACAGGGACTACGAGCAGTACTTC.

This clonotype was counted only a few times. One end of the junction fails to match germline, which may point to a read error. V and J are TRBV29-1 and TRBJ2-1; the match to TRBD2 covers 8 bases. Germline V lookup: CDR1 SQVTM, CDR2 ANQGSEA. The CDR3 is 13 residues long. For the CDR3, the DNA is TGTAGCATTGACACCGGGACTAGTAATGAGCAGTTCTTC. Amino acids: CSIDTGTSNEQFF.

Only a few counts were recorded for this clonotype. The chain is built from TRBV4-1 and TRBJ2-2, with D perhaps given as TRBD1 or TRBD2 (5 bases each). The germline V and J ends were trimmed by 2 bases and 3 bases, with 19 bases remaining between them. Germline loops: CDR1 MGHRA, CDR2 YSYEKL. The CDR3 consists of 18 residues. CDR3 in DNA: TGCGCCAGCAGCCAAAAGTTGGGACCTAATGTTTACACCGGGGAGCTGTTTTTT. It codes for CASSQKLGPNVYTGELFF.

Turning to this clonotype: A much larger clone differs by one base, so this may be a read error. The chain couples TRBV27 to TRBJ2-7, with a possible D match to TRBD1 (5 bases). The V end lost 6 bases, the J end lost 5 bases, and 23 bases lay between the germline ends. Germline values: CDR1 MNHEY, CDR2 SMNVEV (reference sequence). The CDR3 is 16 amino acids. The CDR3 loop is CASRTPMGPDLHEQYF. Written as DNA, the CDR3 is TGTGCCAGCAGGACCCCGATGGGGCCAGACTTGCACGAGCAGTACTTC.

This clonotype has ten or more counts. V usage is TRBV7-9 and J usage is TRBJ2-3, with 8 nucleotides matching TRBD2. Losses at the gene ends were 5 bases for V and 4 bases for J; bases not matched to a gene: 5. The CDR3 is 14 amino acids. Germline CDR1 SEHNR, CDR2 FQNEAQ (reference sequence). In DNA form, the CDR3 reads TGTGCCAGCAGCCTCCCGGGACTAGCAGATACGCAGTATTTT. Its translation: CASSLPGLADTQYF.

The chain uses TRBV30 and TRBJ1-5; the D is unclear. The germline V gene encodes CDR1 GTSNPN and CDR2 SVGIG (reference sequence). This CDR3 has 14 residues. Trimming cost V 2 bases and J 3 bases, with 11 bases left between them. The DNA of the CDR3 is TGTGCCTGGAGTCTACAGCATACCAATCAGCCCCAGCATTTT. It yields the protein CAWSLQHTNQPQHF.

This clonotype was detected many times. The chain couples TRBV28 to TRBJ2-3, with D perhaps TRBD1 (6 bases). The CDR3 loop spans 13 amino acids. Germline assignment: CDR1 MDHEN and CDR2 SYDVKM. V gave up 7 bases and J gave up 4 bases, with 12 bases separating them. The CDR3 region is CASTGRTADTQYF. The CDR3 region has the DNA TGTGCCAGCACCGGGCGGACAGCAGATACGCAGTATTTT.